The 16 T cell receptor beta chains listed next were all sequenced from one sample in a study of vaccination effects on CD4 cells after COVID-19. Expansion with viral peptide pools was applied to antigen-specific CD4+ T cells by the ViraFEST assay prior to sequencing. CD4+ T cell isolation took place after approximately 11 days of culture. Among the vaccine recipients, none had a prior SARS-CoV-2 infection, and nucleocapsid antibodies were negative. No antigen has been identified for these receptors. Sequencing was performed with immunoSEQ multiplex PCR; in TCRdb, only in-frame clones are kept and a portion is missing. The sample yields tens of thousands of clones, approximately 70% seen once. The sample consisted of CD4+ T cells from PBMCs cultured with HCoV-OC43 spike peptides, taken before COVID-19 vaccination. The subset was: HCoV-OC43 spike overlapping peptide pool stimulation. Receptor source: a human donor who received a COVID-19 vaccine.

Only a few counts were recorded for this clone. The chain couples TRBV5-1 to TRBJ2-7, with 8 bases that match TRBD1. The germline V gene encodes CDR1 SGHRS and CDR2 YFSETQ. V was pared by 2 bases and J by 1 base, with 5 bases of the junction left unmatched. The CDR3 extends over 15 amino acids. CDR3 bases: TGCGCCAGCAGCTTCGGACAGGGAGGATCCTACGAGCAGTACGTC. Amino acids: CASSFGQGGSYEQYV.

The table lists this clone with a count of one. This rearrangement joins TRBV5-1 to TRBJ2-1; D gene unclear. Germline V gene lookup returns CDR1 SGHRS and CDR2 YFSETQ. The CDR3 extends over 13 amino acids. The V gene lost 7 bases and the J gene lost 0 bases, with 8 bases spanning the gap. For the CDR3, the DNA is TGCGCCAGCCAAAGAGGCTCCTACAATGAGCAGTTCTTC. Residues: CASQRGSYNEQFF.

J is TRBJ2-7 and V is TRBV5-6; D is possibly TRBD1 (6 bases). V was trimmed by 4 bases and J by 1 base, leaving 12 bases between them. CDR3 length: 14 residues. Germline V CDR1 and CDR2: SGHDT, YYEEEE. DNA for the CDR3: TGTGCCAGCAGCCGGTACAGGGAGTCCTACGAGCAGTACGTC. Its protein product is CASSRYRESYEQYV.

Here the CDR3 DNA reads TGCGCCAGCAGCCAAGATCAGAGACAGGGGGCTAACTATGGCTACACCTTC. Residues: CASSQDQRQGANYGYTF. The chain is built from TRBV4-3 and TRBJ1-2; 9 nucleotides agree with TRBD1. V trimming: 0 bases; J trimming: 0 bases; junction bases outside the gene matches: 5. Looked up from germline, CDR1 is LGHNA and CDR2 is YSLEER. This CDR3 is 17 amino acids long.

The CDR3 coding sequence is TGTGCCAGCAGTTTAAGGGGCGGCGTCTATGGCTACACCTTC. Translating it yields CASSLRGGVYGYTF. J is TRBJ1-2 and V is TRBV27; possible D gene TRBD1, 5 bases. The germline V and J ends were trimmed by 2 bases and 4 bases, with 11 bases remaining between them. Per germline, CDR1 MNHEY and CDR2 SMNVEV (reference sequence). The CDR3 sequence is 14 residues long.

The chain links TRBV6-2 or TRBV6-3 to TRBJ2-3; D might be TRBD2 (6 bases). Germline CDR1 MNHEY, CDR2 SVGEGT. V was pared by 2 bases and J by 4 bases, with 16 bases between. The CDR3 length is 16 residues. CDR3 sequence (DNA): TGTGCCAGCAGTTACCCGTCTTTTCGGGGGTCAGATACGCAGTATTTT. Translated: CASSYPSFRGSDTQYF.

The genes are TRBV7-3 and TRBJ2-5; TRBD1 aligns across 9 bases. V was clipped by 4 bases and J by 5 bases; unmatched bases: 8. The V gene's germline CDR1 is SGHTA and CDR2 FQGTGA. This CDR3 is built from 15 residues. This CDR3 is CASSSSDRGGETQYF. DNA for the CDR3: TGTGCCAGCAGCTCCTCGGACAGGGGTGGGGAGACCCAGTACTTC.

The genes are TRBV30 and TRBJ1-1, with 8 bases identical to TRBD1. V was pared by 2 bases and J by 0 bases, with 2 bases of the junction left unmatched. CDR1 and CDR2 from the germline V gene are GTSNPN and SVGIG (reference sequence). The CDR3 is 14 residues long. The CDR3 spells CAWSSDRVNTEAFF. The DNA for the CDR3 is TGTGCCTGGAGTTCGGACAGGGTGAACACTGAAGCTTTCTTT.

This clone has more than one count but fewer than ten. V usage is TRBV14 and J usage is TRBJ1-2, with no clear D. The CDR3 runs 12 residues. Germline loops: CDR1 SGHDN, CDR2 FVKESK. The V and J ends lost 4 bases and 5 bases respectively, with 8 bases between them. The CDR3 DNA sequence: TGTGCCAGCAGCCCAAGCAGTTATGGCTACACCTTC. Encoded protein: CASSPSSYGYTF.

The chain couples TRBV5-1 to TRBJ2-5; 8 bases are shared with TRBD2. Trimming took 0 bases from V and 3 from J; bases not matched to a gene: 1. The CDR3 consists of 14 residues. Germline-derived CDR1 and CDR2 are SGHRS and YFSETQ. The CDR3 sequence: CASSLELAEETQYF. CDR3 DNA: TGCGCCAGCAGCTTGGAACTAGCGGAAGAGACCCAGTACTTC.

This chain joins TRBV2 and TRBJ1-1; weak D call: TRBD1 (6 bases). Germline CDR1 SNHLY, CDR2 FYNNEI. The CDR3 consists of 13 residues. Trimming stripped 5 bases from V and 3 bases from J, with 10 bases between. CDR3 bases: TGTGCCAGCAGTTTAGGGGGGGACACTGAAGCTTTCTTT. Translating it yields CASSLGGDTEAFF. The variable domain in full, with the rest retrieved from reference TRBV2 and TRBJ1-1, is EPEVTQTPSHQVTQMGQEVILRCVPISNHLYFYWYRQILGQKVEFLVSFYNNEISEKSEIFDDQFSVERPDGSNFTLKIRSTKLEDSAMYFCASSLGGDTEAFFGQGTRLTVV.

The chain has TRBV10-1 and TRBJ2-2, with TRBD2 identical over 8 bases. Looked up from germline, CDR1 is WNHNN and CDR2 is SYGVQD (reference sequence). The J segment lost 3 bases and the V segment lost 0 bases, leaving 0 bases of the junction unmatched. This CDR3 is built from 15 residues. The CDR3 reads CASSESTSDTGELFF. CDR3 nucleotides: TGCGCCAGCAGTGAGTCGACTAGCGACACCGGGGAGCTGTTTTTT.

The DNA of the CDR3 is TGTGCCACCAGCAGAGATCGTCAGGGGGCAAGATTGGGCGAGCAGTACGTC. This encodes CATSRDRQGARLGEQYV. This chain links TRBV15 with TRBJ2-7, with 8 bases that match TRBD1. CDR1 is LNHNV, CDR2 YYDKDF, per germline (reference sequence). J gave up 6 bases and V 0 bases, and 13 bases lay outside the gene matches. The CDR3 is made up of 17 amino acids.

The chain carries TRBV5-1 and TRBJ1-4; no clear D. Looked up from germline, CDR1 is SGHRS and CDR2 is YFSETQ. The CDR3 has 15 residues. V lost 4 bases and J 5 bases, leaving 15 bases between the germline ends. The CDR3 nucleotides read TGCGCCAGCAGCCGGACGGTCCTACCCAATGAAAAACTGTTTTTT. It is translated as CASSRTVLPNEKLFF.

The chain combines TRBV30 with TRBJ1-3; D is uncertain. Germline CDR1 GTSNPN, CDR2 SVGIG (reference sequence). The V end was cut by 0 bases, the J end by 0 bases, with 12 bases between. CDR3 size: 16 residues. The CDR3 DNA follows: TGTGCCTGGAGTGTACGAGGAGCTCTCTCTGGAAACACCATATATTTT. It is translated as CAWSVRGALSGNTIYF.

This rearrangement joins TRBV6-6 to TRBJ2-1; possibly TRBD1 for D (6 bases). V lost 7 bases and J 1 base, leaving 11 bases between the germline ends. This CDR3 spans 14 amino acids. Germline V gives CDR1 MNHNY, CDR2 SVGAGI (reference sequence). Written as DNA, the CDR3 is TGTGCCAGCAATCAACAGGGATCCTACAATGAGCAGTTCTTC. Its translation is CASNQQGSYNEQFF.